The rows below give T cell receptor beta chains drawn from one sample of a study of T cells in Graves' hyperthyroidism and ophthalmopathy. TCRdb fed the multiplex PCR reads into MiXCR, producing one record per CDR3 protein. The sample lists some 600,000 distinct CDR3 sequences; approximately 13% were seen once. Sequencing was carried out using blood. The receptors were gathered from a woman aged 30 to 39 with Graves' hyperthyroidism that later progressed to Graves' ophthalmopathy. Both conserved end residues are part of each CDR3. A D gene is named only where the DNA matches it firmly. Not all rows give a size; the values are once, few, many and, for expanded clones, a class.

d_call: -; clone_size: -; v_call: TRBV2; j_call: TRBJ1-5; cdr3_aa: CASSNINGRNQPQHF; cdr3_nt: TGTGCCAGCAGCAACATCAACGGACGCAATCAGCCCCAGCATTTT
d_call: TRBD1; clone_size: many; v_call: TRBV12-3/TRBV12-4; j_call: TRBJ2-7; cdr3_aa: CASSGDRGPEYDSYEQYF; cdr3_nt: TGTGCCAGCAGTGGAGACAGGGGCCCGGAATACGACTCCTACGAGCAGTACTTC
d_call: -; clone_size: many; v_call: TRBV2; j_call: TRBJ1-2; cdr3_aa: CASSEQGPNYGYTF; cdr3_nt: TGTGCCAGCAGTGAACAGGGGCCGAACTATGGCTACACCTTC
d_call: -; clone_size: few; v_call: TRBV10-3; j_call: TRBJ1-1; cdr3_aa: CATRGNTEAFF; cdr3_nt: TGTGCCACTCGGGGGAACACTGAAGCTTTCTTT
d_call: -; clone_size: many; v_call: TRBV11-3; j_call: TRBJ2-1; cdr3_aa: CASSLEDEQFF; cdr3_nt: TGTGCCAGCAGCTTAGAGGATGAGCAGTTCTTC
d_call: -; clone_size: many; v_call: TRBV7-2; j_call: TRBJ2-5; cdr3_aa: CASSSARRDQETQYF; cdr3_nt: TGTGCCAGCAGCTCGGCCCGGCGGGATCAAGAGACCCAGTACTTC
d_call: -; clone_size: many; v_call: TRBV28; j_call: TRBJ2-5; cdr3_aa: CASFAGVLGSETQYF; cdr3_nt: TGTGCCAGCTTCGCCGGGGTCCTAGGGTCGGAGACCCAGTACTTC
d_call: -; clone_size: few; v_call: TRBV5-1; j_call: TRBJ2-7; cdr3_aa: CASSPRADSPYEQYF; cdr3_nt: TGCGCCAGCAGCCCTCGCGCGGATTCACCCTACGAGCAGTACTTC
d_call: -; clone_size: once; v_call: TRBV3-1; j_call: TRBJ1-3; cdr3_aa: CASSPEHSSGNTIYF; cdr3_nt: TGTGCCAGCAGCCCCGAACACTCTTCTGGAAACACCATATATTTT
d_call: -; clone_size: many; v_call: TRBV2; j_call: TRBJ2-5; cdr3_aa: CASKVAGAQETQYF; cdr3_nt: TGTGCCAGCAAAGTGGCAGGGGCCCAAGAGACCCAGTACTTC
d_call: -; clone_size: many; v_call: TRBV28; j_call: TRBJ1-4; cdr3_aa: CASQSPGEGNEKLFF; cdr3_nt: TGTGCCAGCCAGAGCCCGGGCGAGGGGAATGAAAAACTGTTTTTT
d_call: -; clone_size: many; v_call: TRBV6-1; j_call: TRBJ1-1; cdr3_aa: CASSVQGKAEAFF; cdr3_nt: TGTGCCAGCAGTGTGCAGGGTAAGGCTGAAGCTTTCTTT
d_call: -; clone_size: many; v_call: TRBV27; j_call: TRBJ2-1; cdr3_aa: CASSLSLGDNEQFF; cdr3_nt: TGTGCCAGCAGTTTAAGCCTAGGGGACAATGAGCAGTTCTTC
d_call: TRBD2; clone_size: many; v_call: TRBV11-2; j_call: TRBJ2-3; cdr3_aa: CASSPWGGSSDTQYF; cdr3_nt: TGTGCCAGCAGCCCATGGGGCGGGAGTTCAGATACGCAGTATTTT